This paragraph reports one T cell receptor (beta chain). The germline gene is not matched at one end of the junction; a read error may be the cause. The CDR3 runs 8 residues. Germline V lookup: CDR1 SEHNR, CDR2 FQNEAQ (reference sequence). This sample stems from a study of CD8+CD57+ T cells in acquired aplastic anemia. Genomic DNA templated the TCR beta VDJ and CDR3 profiling. TCRdb fed the reads into MiXCR, producing one record per CDR3 protein. The sample has about half a million distinct CDR3 sequences, under 40% seen once. The patients chosen for sequencing had shown expansion of CD8+CD57+ cells (detected by flow cytometry).

Sequences were obtained from sorted CD4+, CD8+, or CD8+CD57+ T cells (not recorded which) from PBMCs. The receptor was isolated from a human donor with aplastic anemia. The J gene is TRBJ2-7, the V gene TRBV7-9; no definite D call. This chain's CDR3 is CASSLALF. Here the CDR3 DNA reads TGTGCCAGCAGCTTAGCATTATTC.